This T cell receptor (beta chain) was obtained from a study of CD4 T cells in relation to SARS-CoV-2 and coronaviruses. Per the germline V gene, CDR1 is LGHDT and CDR2 is YNNKEL (reference sequence). V lost 0 bases and J lost 2, with 7 bases in between. The CDR3 loop spans 14 amino acids. Method: immunoSEQ multiplex PCR; TCRdb's copy keeps in-frame clones and lacks some. The sample contains some 68,000 clones, approximately 93% of which appear only once. The unexposed donors gave CD4+ T cells in about 2011-2018, prior to COVID-19. Input material: naive CD4+ T cells from PBMCs. Subset defined: naive CD4+ T cells isolated by negative enrichment. This clonotype was obtained from a human donor in good health. The chain is built from TRBV3-1 (or the pseudogene TRBV3-2) and TRBJ2-5, with D tentatively TRBD2 (5 bases). CDR3 DNA: TGTGCCAGCAGCCAAGAGGACTTACAAGAGACCCAGTACTTC. Its protein is CASSQEDLQETQYF.